This T cell receptor beta chain was captured in a study of cytomegalovirus exposure and HLA in healthy donors. Study results and limitations: Prior analysis indicated that the majority of TCR beta V segments exhibited productivity approximately 87% or approximately 30% of the time.

About this clone: Its antigen is undetermined.

Primers included in the PCR were 60 Vbeta and 13 Jbeta primers. Original methodology: Later work found 74 million or so unique TCR beta chains, with about 10 million shared. Sequencing was performed with immunoSEQ multiplex PCR; in TCRdb, only in-frame clones are kept and a portion is missing. V and J calls and clone size are copied from that table; D and trimming were computed from the DNA. The repertoire holds roughly 100,000 clones, with about 79% as singletons. The sequence came from a male donor in good health and CMV-seropositive. Sequenced: PBMCs.

The CDR3 sequence: CASSHLAGGRKDTQYF. In nucleotides, the CDR3 is TGTGCCAGCAGCCATCTAGCGGGGGGGCGCAAAGATACGCAGTATTTT. The chain links TRBV13 to TRBJ2-3, with 12 bases fitting TRBD2. Germline CDR1 and CDR2: PRHDT and FYEKMQ (reference sequence). Trimming cost V 5 bases and J 5 bases; bases outside gene matches: 8. This CDR3 comprises 16 residues.